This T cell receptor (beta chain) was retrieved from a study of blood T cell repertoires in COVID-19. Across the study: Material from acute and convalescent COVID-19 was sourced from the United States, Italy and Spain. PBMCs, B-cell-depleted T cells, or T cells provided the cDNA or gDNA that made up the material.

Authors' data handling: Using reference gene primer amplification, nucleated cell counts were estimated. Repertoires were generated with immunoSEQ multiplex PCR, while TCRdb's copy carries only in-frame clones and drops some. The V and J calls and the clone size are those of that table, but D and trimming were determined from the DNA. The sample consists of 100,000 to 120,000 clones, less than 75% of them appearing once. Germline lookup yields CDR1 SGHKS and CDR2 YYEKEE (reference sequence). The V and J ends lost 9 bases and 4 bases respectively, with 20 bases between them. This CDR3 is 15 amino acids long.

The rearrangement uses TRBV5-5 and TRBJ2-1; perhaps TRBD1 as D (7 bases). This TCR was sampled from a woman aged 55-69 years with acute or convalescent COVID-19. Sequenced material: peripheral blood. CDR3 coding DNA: TGTGCCACAAATAATGCGGGACAGAGTTACAATGAGCAGTTCTTC. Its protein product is CATNNAGQSYNEQFF.